Each of the 18 T cell receptor beta chains below was sequenced from the same sample in a study of blood T cell repertoires in COVID-19. TCRdb's copy holds only in-frame clones and misses some; the assay was immunoSEQ multiplex PCR. The table lists approximately 140,000 clones, around three quarters of them singletons, with 3% to 4.5% in the top ten. The specimen sequenced was peripheral blood. These receptors were collected from a man in his sixties with acute or convalescent COVID-19.

The chain joins TRBV7-8 to TRBJ2-1; 15 bases fit TRBD2. Germline V CDR1 and CDR2: SGHVS, FQNEAQ. The CDR3 sequence is 18 residues long. V lost 1 base to trimming and J lost 9 bases; unmatched junction nucleotides: 10. The CDR3 sequence: CASSLGTGGTSGRREQFF. The CDR3, as DNA: TGTGCCAGCAGCTTAGGGACAGGTGGGACTAGCGGGAGGCGTGAGCAGTTCTTC.

The CDR3 protein is CASSLKGDSPLHF. The CDR3 DNA is TGTGCCAGCAGCTTAAAGGGAGATTCACCCCTCCACTTT. The chain has TRBV7-8 and TRBJ1-6; D is ambiguous. In germline, CDR1 is SGHVS, CDR2 FQNEAQ. The V gene lost 2 bases and the J gene lost 8 bases, with 7 bases spanning the gap. The CDR3 sequence is 13 residues long.

This clone was recorded only once. V is TRBV5-1 and J is TRBJ1-6; 8 bases fit TRBD1. Germline-derived CDR1 and CDR2 are SGHRS and YFSETQ. This CDR3 has 15 amino acids. V was clipped by 1 base and J by 8 bases; unmatched bases: 5. This CDR3 is CASSLRTGRDSPLHF. CDR3 nucleotides: TGCGCCAGCAGCTTGCGGACAGGGCGGGATTCACCCCTCCACTTT.

V is TRBV15 and J is TRBJ1-3, with D perhaps matching TRBD1 (6 bases). V gave up 3 bases and J gave up 0 bases, with 12 bases separating them. Germline V gene lookup returns CDR1 LNHNV and CDR2 YYDKDF (reference sequence). The CDR3 totals 16 residues. CDR3 nucleotides: TGTGCCACCAGCAGGGGGGACACGAGCTCTGGAAACACCATATATTTT. It is translated as CATSRGDTSSGNTIYF. The whole variable domain, filled in from reference TRBV15 and TRBJ1-3, reads DAMVIQNPRYQVTQFGKPVTLSCSQTLNHNVMYWYQQKSSQAPKLLFHYYDKDFNNEADTPDNFQSRRPNTSFCFLDIRSPGLGDTAMYLCATSRGDTSSGNTIYFGEGSWLTVV.

In its sample, this clone was seen a few times. The chain employs TRBV7-9 and TRBJ1-1, with 8 bases identical to TRBD1. J was trimmed by 1 base and V by 6 bases; bases with no gene match: 10. Germline-derived CDR1 and CDR2 are SEHNR and FQNEAQ (reference sequence). The length of the CDR3 is 16 residues. The CDR3 sequence is CASRHRGGTGNTEAFF. The CDR3 DNA reads as TGTGCCAGCAGACATAGAGGCGGGACAGGGAACACTGAAGCTTTCTTT.

The genes are TRBV27 and TRBJ1-1; D is uncertain. CDR3 length: 15 residues. Per the germline V gene, CDR1 is MNHEY and CDR2 is SMNVEV (reference sequence). Between the trimmed V and J ends, which lost 5 bases and 6 bases, there was a span of 19 bases. CDR3 sequence: CASSGRRSPSSEAFF. CDR3 nucleotide sequence: TGTGCCAGCAGTGGCCGACGGAGCCCCTCTTCTGAAGCTTTCTTT.

The chain joins TRBV27 to TRBJ1-1; 10 nucleotides match TRBD1. CDR3 length equals 13 residues. CDR1 and CDR2 (germline): MNHEY, SMNVEV (reference sequence). V lost 4 bases, J lost 10 bases, and 6 bases stayed unmatched. The CDR3 loop is CASSWGQGKRAFF. The CDR3 region has the DNA TGTGCCAGCAGTTGGGGACAGGGGAAGAGAGCTTTCTTT.

This clone was seen more than once but under ten times. This chain uses TRBV9 with TRBJ1-1, with TRBD1 as a possible D gene (6 bases). V gave up 3 bases and J gave up 4 bases, with 13 bases separating them. The CDR3 extends over 14 amino acids. Per germline, CDR1 SGDLS and CDR2 YYNGEE. The CDR3 loop reads CASSATGLGTEAFF. CDR3 DNA: TGTGCCAGCAGCGCAACAGGGTTGGGCACTGAAGCTTTCTTT.

This chain joins TRBV19 and TRBJ1-6; 9 nucleotides align to TRBD1. Germline V lookup: CDR1 LNHDA, CDR2 SQIVND (reference sequence). This CDR3 is 14 amino acids long. Trimming took 5 bases from V and 8 from J; bases not matched to a gene: 4. CDR3 loop: CASSAYRGHSPLHF. The CDR3 nucleotides read TGTGCCAGTAGTGCCTACAGGGGGCATTCACCCCTCCACTTT.

The rearrangement uses TRBV7-9 and TRBJ2-3; 9 bases are a match to TRBD1. V was clipped by 4 bases and J by 4 bases; unmatched bases: 6. The CDR3 is 15 residues long. The germline V gene encodes CDR1 SEHNR and CDR2 FQNEAQ (reference sequence). CDR3 DNA sequence: TGTGCCAGCAGCTCCGGACAGGGGATGGCAGATACGCAGTATTTT. Translated: CASSSGQGMADTQYF. The entire variable domain, with the rest obtained from reference TRBV7-9 and TRBJ2-3, is as follows: DTGVSQNPRHKITKRGQNVTFRCDPISEHNRLYWYRQTLGQGPEFLTYFQNEAQLEKSRLLSDRFSAERPKGSFSTLEIQRTEQGDSAMYLCASSSGQGMADTQYFGPGTRLTVL.

The V gene is TRBV6-5, the J gene TRBJ1-2; no clear D gene. CDR3 size: 13 residues. CDR1 is MNHEY, CDR2 SVGAGI, per germline. V lost 7 bases and J 4 bases, leaving 13 bases between the germline ends. DNA for the CDR3: TGTGCCAGCAACACACGGGGATTCTATGGCTACACCTTC. Protein: CASNTRGFYGYTF.

This clone was seen more than once but under ten times. V is TRBV5-6 and J is TRBJ1-6; D unresolved. CDR3 length: 15 residues. CDR1 is SGHDT, CDR2 YYEEEE, per germline. V lost 0 bases to trimming and J lost 9 bases, with 13 bases between them. The CDR3 coding sequence is TGTGCCAGCAGCTTGGGGGCCCGAGAGGGTTCACCCCTCCACTTT. It is translated as CASSLGAREGSPLHF.

The rearrangement uses TRBV2 and TRBJ2-7; 12 positions match TRBD2. Germline V gene sequence: CDR1 SNHLY, CDR2 FYNNEI. The CDR3 extends over 16 amino acids. V was pared by 8 bases and J by 2 bases, with 10 bases of the junction left unmatched. CDR3 sequence reads: CASLGLAGRGAYEQYF. The CDR3 DNA reads TGTGCCAGCCTGGGACTAGCGGGTCGAGGGGCCTACGAGCAGTACTTC. Full variable domain (rest looked up from reference TRBV2 and TRBJ2-7): EPEVTQTPSHQVTQMGQEVILRCVPISNHLYFYWYRQILGQKVEFLVSFYNNEISEKSEIFDDQFSVERPDGSNFTLKIRSTKLEDSAMYFCASLGLAGRGAYEQYFGPGTRLTVT.

The rearrangement links TRBV29-1 to TRBJ1-1; D gene uncertain. The CDR3 loop spans 11 amino acids. Trimming shortened V by 2 bases and J by 5 bases, and 6 bases separated the two germline ends. Germline loops: CDR1 SQVTM, CDR2 ANQGSEA. The CDR3 sequence is CSVESETEAFF. CDR3 DNA: TGCAGCGTTGAAAGCGAAACTGAAGCTTTCTTT.

V gene TRBV6-5 combines with J gene TRBJ2-7; 9 bases are a match to TRBD2. Germline lookup yields CDR1 MNHEY and CDR2 SVGAGI. The CDR3 totals 15 residues. J lost 3 bases, V lost 0 bases, and 3 bases had no gene match. CDR3 residues: CASSYSISGSYEQYF. CDR3 nucleotide sequence: TGTGCCAGCAGTTACTCGATTAGCGGGAGCTACGAGCAGTACTTC.

The chain couples TRBV10-3 to TRBJ1-2, with D possibly TRBD1 on 6 matching bases. V was pared by 11 bases and J by 7 bases, with 14 bases between. Germline CDR1 and CDR2: ENHRY and SYGVKD. The CDR3 is 11 amino acids. The CDR3 DNA sequence: TGTGCCGCTGAGGGGGGGACTGGCTACACCTTC. Its protein product is CAAEGGTGYTF.

The chain joins TRBV7-9 to TRBJ2-2, with D unclear. The CDR3 is made up of 14 amino acids. V lost 6 bases to trimming and J lost 7 bases, with 15 bases between them. Germline CDR1 SEHNR, CDR2 FQNEAQ (reference sequence). The CDR3: CASRFSRLVGELFF. DNA of the CDR3: TGTGCCAGCAGATTCTCCAGGCTCGTCGGGGAGCTGTTTTTT.

This chain joins TRBV9 and TRBJ2-7; 8 nucleotides agree with TRBD1. With V trimmed by 4 bases and J by 5 bases, 14 bases remained unmatched. Germline V lookup: CDR1 SGDLS, CDR2 YYNGEE. This CDR3 spans 16 amino acids. The CDR3 loop is CASSFEPGRTGNEQYF. DNA of the CDR3: TGTGCCAGCAGCTTCGAGCCGGGACGGACAGGGAACGAGCAGTACTTC.